This TCR beta chain is from a study of cytomegalovirus exposure and HLA in healthy donors. Only in-frame clones appear in the TCRdb table, and some are missing; sequencing was by immunoSEQ multiplex PCR. This table has more than 95,000 clones, over 85% appearing once. This CDR3 has 15 amino acids. V lost 6 bases to trimming and J lost 10 bases; unmatched junction nucleotides: 12. Germline values: CDR1 SGHAT, CDR2 FQNNGV. As regards this clone: What it recognizes is unknown.

Whole-study findings and limits: Many donors shared some public TCRs, even though most TCR sequences were rare. Specificity for CMV antigens was confirmed in vitro for a few of the CMV-associated chains.

Sequencing input: PBMCs. The sequence came from a young woman in good health and CMV-seronegative. The chain carries TRBV11-2 and TRBJ2-1, with TRBD1 matching 10 bases. The CDR3: CASRMTGGAVLEQFF. The CDR3 DNA reads as TGTGCCAGCAGGATGACAGGGGGCGCAGTATTGGAGCAGTTCTTC.